A single sample gave rise to the 20 T cell receptor beta chains below, sequenced in a study of blood T cell repertoires in COVID-19. Libraries were prepared by immunoSEQ multiplex PCR; TCRdb keeps only in-frame clonotypes and omits some of them. Found here are around 120,000 clones, around 80% of them singletons; the top ten hold 3% to 4.5%. Sequencing was performed on peripheral blood. These receptor sequences come from a woman older than 75 with acute or convalescent COVID-19.

This clone has more than one count but fewer than ten. The chain uses TRBV7-2 and TRBJ1-1; D is perhaps TRBD1 (5 bases). V was shortened by 1 base and J by 5 bases, with 11 bases between the two germline ends. CDR1 and CDR2 (germline): SGHTA, FQGNSA. CDR3 size: 14 residues. CDR3 bases: TGTGCCAGCAGCTTAGGGGCGCGGGGGACTGAAGCTTTCTTT. Its translation: CASSLGARGTEAFF.

The chain employs TRBV6-5 and TRBJ1-2, with 9 bases aligning to TRBD1. The CDR3 loop spans 14 amino acids. The V segment lost 6 bases and the J segment 3 bases; nucleotides outside the gene matches: 5. Germline CDR1 MNHEY, CDR2 SVGAGI. This CDR3 reads CASRRTGDDYGYTF. The CDR3 coding sequence is TGTGCCAGCAGACGGACAGGGGATGACTATGGCTACACCTTC.

The J gene is TRBJ1-1, the V gene TRBV4-1, with 7 bases matching TRBD1. Germline V lookup: CDR1 MGHRA, CDR2 YSYEKL. Losses at the gene ends were 0 bases for V and 4 bases for J; bases not matched to a gene: 5. The CDR3 consists of 15 residues. CDR3 protein: CASSQEEGAVTEAFF. CDR3 nucleotide sequence: TGCGCCAGCAGCCAAGAGGAGGGGGCGGTCACTGAAGCTTTCTTT.

This clone was seen a single time. The J gene is TRBJ2-3, the V gene TRBV5-4, with TRBD1 identical over 7 bases. Germline V lookup: CDR1 SGHNT, CDR2 YYREEE (reference sequence). This CDR3 spans 14 amino acids. Trimming cost V 1 base and J 4 bases; bases outside gene matches: 3. CDR3 amino acids: CASSLKGGADTQYF. CDR3 nucleotide sequence: TGTGCCAGCAGCTTGAAAGGGGGCGCAGATACGCAGTATTTT.

V usage is TRBV19 and J usage is TRBJ2-7; D may be TRBD1 (6 bases). The CDR3 length is 14 residues. V lost 6 bases and J 0 bases, leaving 12 bases between the germline ends. CDR1 LNHDA and CDR2 SQIVND come from the germline V gene (reference sequence). DNA of the CDR3: TGTGCCAGTAGGAGTCACAGGGACTCCTACGAGCAGTACTTC. This encodes CASRSHRDSYEQYF.

The chain joins TRBV2 to TRBJ1-1; the match to TRBD1 covers 7 bases. The CDR3 covers 15 residues. Germline values: CDR1 SNHLY, CDR2 FYNNEI. Trimming at V came to 6 bases and at J to 1 base, leaving 8 bases not matched to a gene. This CDR3 is CASRATGTANTEAFF. The CDR3 bases are TGTGCCAGCAGAGCCACCGGGACAGCGAACACTGAAGCTTTCTTT.

V gene TRBV15 combines with J gene TRBJ2-1, with D possibly TRBD2 on 5 matching bases. Germline values: CDR1 LNHNV, CDR2 YYDKDF (reference sequence). V dropped 1 base and J dropped 3 bases, with 13 bases sitting between them. The CDR3 loop spans 16 amino acids. This CDR3 reads CATSRGGPGFYNEQFF. The CDR3 DNA follows: TGTGCCACCAGCAGAGGAGGGCCAGGATTCTACAATGAGCAGTTCTTC.

In nucleotides, the CDR3 is TGTGCCATCAGTGAGTCGGGGGCTAGCGGGGGGAATGAGCAGTTCTTC. Protein product: CAISESGASGGNEQFF. The V and J genes are TRBV10-3 and TRBJ2-1, with 11 nucleotides matching TRBD2. The CDR3 totals 16 residues. Germline-derived CDR1 and CDR2 are ENHRY and SYGVKD. Trimming at V came to 0 bases and at J to 7 bases, leaving 5 bases not matched to a gene.

This clone appeared once. The chain uses TRBV7-2 and TRBJ1-5; 7 bases are a match to TRBD1. Unmatched junction bases numbered 12, after V lost 3 bases and J lost 4 bases. The germline CDR1 and CDR2 sequences are SGHTA and FQGNSA. This CDR3 spans 17 amino acids. As DNA, the CDR3 is TGTGCCAGCAGCTTCGCCCAGGGGGGCAGTGGGAATCAGCCCCAGCATTTT. It translates to CASSFAQGGSGNQPQHF.

This clone appeared once. The chain recombines TRBV13 with TRBJ1-1; 10 bases fit TRBD1. The junction had 11 bases not matched to a gene; V was cut back by 5 bases and J by 2 bases. Germline V gene sequence: CDR1 PRHDT, CDR2 FYEKMQ (reference sequence). This CDR3 is 17 amino acids long. The CDR3 protein is CASSALTGGFINTEAFF. In DNA form, the CDR3 reads TGTGCCAGCAGCGCCCTGACAGGGGGCTTCATTAACACTGAAGCTTTCTTT.

V is TRBV5-4 and J is TRBJ2-3; possible D gene TRBD1, 5 bases. V shed 3 bases and J shed 6 bases, with 17 bases lying between them. CDR1 is SGHNT, CDR2 YYREEE, per germline (reference sequence). This CDR3 has 15 residues. The CDR3 is CASSSTTATTDTQYF. The DNA of the CDR3 is TGTGCCAGCAGCTCTACGACAGCTACTACGGATACGCAGTATTTT.

The chain has TRBV4-3 and TRBJ2-7; the D is unclear. The CDR3 has 15 amino acids. In germline, CDR1 is LGHNA, CDR2 YSLEER. Trimming took 1 base from V and 7 from J, leaving 17 bases between them. CDR3 residues: CASSQGSLGDREQYF. The CDR3 DNA reads TGCGCCAGCAGCCAAGGGTCTCTAGGTGACCGGGAGCAGTACTTC.

This clone was observed once. The CDR3 sequence: CASSQVNAMETQYF. The DNA for the CDR3 is TGCGCCAGCAGCCAAGTTAACGCGATGGAGACCCAGTACTTC. The V and J genes are TRBV4-1 and TRBJ2-5; D is unclear. Per germline, CDR1 MGHRA and CDR2 YSYEKL. The V gene lost 1 base and the J gene lost 5 bases, with 11 bases spanning the gap. This CDR3 has 14 amino acids.

The chain is built from TRBV7-2 and TRBJ1-1; TRBD1 aligns across 7 bases. CDR3 size: 14 residues. V lost 4 bases, J lost 3 bases, and 5 bases stayed unmatched. Germline V gene data show CDR1 as SGHTA and CDR2 as FQGNSA. The chain's CDR3 is CASSSTTGYTEAFF. CDR3 DNA: TGTGCCAGCAGCTCAACGACAGGGTACACTGAAGCTTTCTTT.

The chain uses TRBV7-9 and TRBJ1-2; TRBD1 is a possible D gene (6 bases). CDR3 length: 15 residues. The germline gives CDR1 SEHNR, CDR2 FQNEAQ (reference sequence). V lost 1 base and J 3 bases, leaving 12 bases between the germline ends. For the CDR3, the DNA is TGTGCCAGCAGCTTAGGAGGGGGACAAGACTATGGCTACACCTTC. Protein sequence: CASSLGGGQDYGYTF. Complete variable domain (other parts from reference TRBV7-9 and TRBJ1-2): DTGVSQNPRHKITKRGQNVTFRCDPISEHNRLYWYRQTLGQGPEFLTYFQNEAQLEKSRLLSDRFSAERPKGSFSTLEIQRTEQGDSAMYLCASSLGGGQDYGYTFGSGTRLTVV.

This chain connects TRBV28 to TRBJ1-3; 8 bases line up with TRBD1. The V and J ends lost 7 bases and 9 bases, in that order; junction bases with no gene match: 8. This CDR3 contains 13 residues. Germline CDR1 MDHEN, CDR2 SYDVKM. The CDR3 loop is CASKIPGQGTIYF. The DNA of the CDR3 is TGTGCCAGCAAGATCCCCGGACAGGGCACCATATATTTT.

In this sample, this clone turned up once. For the CDR3, the DNA is TGTGCCAGCAGCTTAGCACCCGGGGGTGGAAACACCATATATTTT. Translated, it gives CASSLAPGGGNTIYF. The rearrangement joins TRBV7-2 to TRBJ1-3, with D possibly being TRBD1 (5 bases). Germline loops: CDR1 SGHTA, CDR2 FQGNSA. The CDR3 spans 15 residues. The V gene lost 0 bases and the J gene lost 3 bases, with 9 bases spanning the gap.

The chain is built from TRBV7-2 and TRBJ1-2, with D perhaps TRBD1 (5 bases). Germline CDR1 and CDR2: SGHTA and FQGNSA. V gave up 5 bases and J gave up 0 bases, with 16 bases separating them. The CDR3 contains 16 residues. The CDR3: CASSPSGGLTNYGYTF. Written as DNA, the CDR3 is TGTGCCAGCAGCCCCAGCGGGGGACTAACTAACTATGGCTACACCTTC.

The rearrangement links TRBV5-8 to TRBJ1-5; D gene ambiguous. This CDR3 is 15 amino acids long. Looked up from germline, CDR1 is SGHTS and CDR2 is YDEGEE. V was pared by 2 bases and J by 0 bases, with 9 bases between. The CDR3 nucleotides are TGTGCCAGCAGCTTAACATTTAATAGCAATCAGCCCCAGCATTTT. Residues: CASSLTFNSNQPQHF.

The chain uses TRBV5-1 and TRBJ1-1; 9 bases map to TRBD1. The length of the CDR3 is 16 residues. Losses at the gene ends were 4 bases for V and 4 bases for J; bases not matched to a gene: 11. CDR1 and CDR2 from the germline V gene are SGHRS and YFSETQ. CDR3 sequence: CASSTQTGGDGTEAFF. The CDR3 DNA sequence: TGCGCCAGCAGCACTCAAACAGGGGGCGATGGCACTGAAGCTTTCTTT.